This T cell receptor (beta chain) was retrieved from a study of blood T cell repertoires in COVID-19 (dated by TCRdb to the early 2020s). Regarding the research as a whole: Samples covering the acute and convalescent phases of COVID-19 were provided by collaborators in the United States, Italy and Spain. Where available, HLA class I and class II types were taken from metadata supplied by the sample provider and were not determined by assay-based typing. Samples came from the ongoing ImmuneRACE study (first 160 participants) plus 1,254 subjects from 6 global collaborators. Sample metadata almost always included a de-identified subject ID, COVID-19 status, age in years and sex. The material from the prospective study consisted of cDNA or gDNA derived from T cells, B-cell-depleted T cells, or PBMCs. The repertoires were released in a freely available public database intended as a resource for research on the immune response to SARS-CoV-2. Deeply sampled blood TCRbeta repertoires from subjects exposed to, actively infected with, or recovered from COVID-19 were included in the dataset.

The paper as a whole reports these results and caveats: Clinical and demographic metadata were provided uncurated, with the amount varying by source and participant.

The CDR3 goes from the cysteine to the phenylalanine over 14 residues. Just CDR3 DNA is preserved here, 42 bases in frame from base 1. CDR1 and CDR2 are read off the germline V gene as SGDLS and YYNGEE. The germline ends are 10 bases apart after V is trimmed by 1 base and J by 3 bases. Enrolling through a virtual design, the prospective study's participants ranged in age from roughly 18 to 89 years and lived across 20 to 25 United States geographic areas. To assign participants to cohorts, the prospective study relied on clinical history that participants themselves reported in a screening survey and a study questionnaire. For ImmuneRACE Cohort 3, a participant was defined as recovered based on two consecutive negative NP/OP PCR tests, clearance by a healthcare professional, or resolution of symptoms. In the prospective study, mobile phlebotomists collected whole blood, serum and a nasopharyngeal or oropharyngeal swab from each participant. Over a 2-month period, participants in the prospective study had the option of providing additional blood draws and questionnaires. Before DNA extraction, blood samples from the prospective study were shipped at room temperature or frozen.

The immunoSEQ Assay, a bias-controlled multiplex PCR, was used to amplify TCRbeta CDR3 regions from genomic DNA. In the paper's pipeline: The number of nucleated cells in each sample was estimated by amplification of reference gene primers within the assay. To quantify the absolute abundance of each unique TCRbeta CDR3 rearrangement, sequence reads were collapsed and filtered. For each sample, productive Simpson clonality was calculated as the square root of Simpson's diversity index over productive rearrangements. The clones in this table, taken by TCRdb from immuneACCESS, are in-frame only. Not every clone is retained; where verified, under half of the shortfall comes from an unresolved V gene, and the cause of the rest is unknown. V and J calls and clone size are those listed in that table; D and trimming were worked out from the DNA. In all, the sample holds just over 300,000 clones, and 80% to 90% of those were seen once. Over 3.5% of the sample goes to the ten largest clones.

With respect to this clone: Its recognized antigen is unknown. No base quality values were provided; no much bigger clone lies one nucleotide off.

The sequence derives from a young man who had recovered from COVID-19. This chain joins TRBV9 to TRBJ1-1; a tentative D call is TRBD1 (5 bases match). Input material: PBMCs or T cells enriched from blood (not recorded which). The CDR3 here reads CASSVIPGDTEAFF. The DNA sequence is as follows: TGTGCCAGCAGCGTAATTCCGGGGGACACTGAAGCTTTCTTT.